This paragraph covers one T cell receptor (beta chain) sequence. Its specificity is unknown. The sample comes from a study of Ad26.COV2.S vaccination and SARS-CoV-2 variants. General study findings and limits: Placebo recipients and vaccine recipients were similar in non-spike TCR breadth.

Repertoires were generated with immunoSEQ multiplex PCR, while TCRdb's copy carries only in-frame clones and drops some. The repertoire holds around 380,000 clones, with about nine tenths as singletons. Per germline, CDR1 MGHRA and CDR2 YSYEKL. V gave up 2 bases and J gave up 1 base, with 11 bases separating them. This CDR3 region has 15 residues. The treatment: about 20 received Ad26.COV2.S at low or high dose, single or two shots; 5 received placebo; per-sample allocation not given. Sampling happened 63 days after the first vaccine or placebo injection. The chain joins TRBV4-1 to TRBJ2-5; D remains ambiguous. This receptor was taken from a person between 18 and 60 years old who received the Ad26.COV2.S COVID-19 vaccine or a placebo. Source: peripheral blood, taken in a trial of Ad26.COV2.S vaccine versus placebo. CDR3 bases: TGCGCCAGCAGCCAATACTTCAGCCCCCAAGAGACCCAGTACTTC. This codes for CASSQYFSPQETQYF.